Given below is one T cell receptor (beta chain) in context. The entry originates in a study of cytomegalovirus exposure and HLA in healthy donors. PCR involved 60 Vbeta and 13 Jbeta primers. Assay used: immunoSEQ multiplex PCR; TCRdb lists only in-frame clones, some missing. The sample shows 100,000 to 120,000 clones, about 81% of them seen only once. Unmatched junction bases numbered 8, after V lost 4 bases and J lost 5 bases. Per germline, CDR1 MNHNS and CDR2 SASEGT. This CDR3 spans 15 amino acids. The receptor comes from a man aged 25-40 years in good health and CMV-seronegative. J is TRBJ2-7 and V is TRBV6-1, with 10 bases identical to TRBD1. The source material was PBMCs. The CDR3 DNA follows: TGTGCCAGCAGTGTCAGACAGGGGGCTGAGGACGAGCAGTACTTC. Translation: CASSVRQGAEDEQYF.